What follows is one T cell receptor beta chain and its context. Only in-frame clones appear in the TCRdb table, and some are missing; sequencing was by immunoSEQ multiplex PCR. The data show around 96,000 clones, around 93% seen once. The sample comes from a study of T cell changes during pregnancy in multiple sclerosis. The CDR3 runs to 14 residues. Trimming pared 6 bases from V and 9 bases from J, leaving 18 bases between. Germline V gene data show CDR1 as MNHEY and CDR2 as SVGAGI. The TCR comes from a female donor with multiple sclerosis, enrolled in a pregnancy study. The V gene is TRBV6-5, the J gene TRBJ2-4; perhaps TRBD2 as D (6 bases). The source was peripheral blood, collected in the third trimester of pregnancy. CDR3 nucleotides: TGTGCCAGCAGCCCCTCGGGAGTTCGTAGCATTCAGTACTTC. This translates into CASSPSGVRSIQYF.